This T cell receptor beta chain appears in the sequencing data of a study of T-cell memory formation after mild COVID-19. General study findings and limits: CD4+ contracting clones were found mainly in CM and EM, and CD8+ ones in EMRA. Researchers could not confirm that second-wave clones peaking on day 37 targeted SARS-CoV-2.

TCRdb used MiXCR to reprocess the 5' RACE reads, holding one entry per CDR3 protein. The table includes more than 450,000 distinct CDR3 sequences, under 20% detected once. As concerns this clonotype: What it binds is not known.

Trimming left V 2 bases short and J 4 bases short, with 8 bases between. The germline gives CDR1 KGHSH, CDR2 LQKENI. The CDR3 spans 13 residues. The TCR sequence derives from an adult woman who had mild COVID-19 (a few samples of this study predate the infection). Cell type and time point are not known. The chain combines TRBV18 with TRBJ1-1, with D unclear. The sequenced sample consisted of PBMCs or a T cell subset sorted from them (not recorded which). In DNA form, the CDR3 reads TGTGCCAGCTCACCATACGGCGGCACTGAAGCTTTCTTT. Translating it yields CASSPYGGTEAFF.